These 15 T cell receptor beta chains originate from one sample sequenced in a study of blood T cell dynamics during melanoma immunotherapy. Time point reported: pre-treatment baseline. Libraries were prepared by immunoSEQ multiplex PCR; TCRdb keeps only in-frame clonotypes and omits some of them. The sample includes 3,500 to 4,000 clones, roughly 97% of them seen just once. The sample consisted of effector memory CD8+ T cells from blood, taken from a patient treated with checkpoint blockade. The source is a human donor with melanoma.

This clone has a handful of counts. V usage is TRBV6-5 and J usage is TRBJ2-5; 11 nucleotides align to TRBD2. The CDR3 is made up of 15 amino acids. Germline V gene sequence: CDR1 MNHEY, CDR2 SVGAGI. V was pared by 6 bases and J by 1 base, with 4 bases of the junction left unmatched. The CDR3 spells CASRKGTSGQETQYF. In nucleotides, the CDR3 is TGTGCCAGCAGAAAGGGGACTAGCGGCCAAGAGACCCAGTACTTC.

In this sample, this clone turned up once. J is TRBJ1-1 and V is TRBV6-1; 7 nucleotides line up with TRBD1. Losses at the gene ends were 4 bases for V and 7 bases for J; bases not matched to a gene: 9. The CDR3 totals 14 residues. Germline V gene data show CDR1 as MNHNS and CDR2 as SASEGT. CDR3 DNA: TGTGCCAGCAGTGTTCCTGACAGGGCATTTGAAGCTTTCTTT. This encodes CASSVPDRAFEAFF.

This chain uses TRBV27 with TRBJ2-7; 9 bases are a match to TRBD1. Germline V gives CDR1 MNHEY, CDR2 SMNVEV (reference sequence). The length of the CDR3 is 15 residues. Trimming took 5 bases from V and 3 from J; bases not matched to a gene: 8. The CDR3 loop is CASSTGETGGYEQYF. The CDR3 nucleotides read TGTGCCAGCAGTACGGGGGAGACAGGGGGCTACGAGCAGTACTTC.

The gene calls are TRBV5-1 and TRBJ1-1, with a tentative D call TRBD1 (5 bases). CDR1 is SGHRS, CDR2 YFSETQ, per germline. Trimming took off 4 bases at V and 5 bases at J, with 15 bases between the two ends. This CDR3 has 14 residues. The CDR3 nucleotides are TGCGCCAGCAGCCCCGGGACCGGAACAACTGAAGCTTTCTTT. Translation gives CASSPGTGTTEAFF.

The chain has TRBV2 and TRBJ2-7, with TRBD2 identical over 7 bases. V trimming: 10 bases; J trimming: 2 bases; junction bases outside the gene matches: 14. The CDR3 length is 15 residues. Germline V gene data show CDR1 as SNHLY and CDR2 as FYNNEI. For the CDR3, the DNA is TGTGCCACAACACACTCCGGGCGGGAGACCTACGAGCAGTACTTC. Its translation is CATTHSGRETYEQYF. The full variable domain, its missing parts supplied by reference TRBV2 and TRBJ2-7, is EPEVTQTPSHQVTQMGQEVILRCVPISNHLYFYWYRQILGQKVEFLVSFYNNEISEKSEIFDDQFSVERPDGSNFTLKIRSTKLEDSAMYFCATTHSGRETYEQYFGPGTRLTVT.

The V and J genes are TRBV6-5 and TRBJ2-1; D is unclear. The CDR3 has 15 residues. Germline CDR1 MNHEY, CDR2 SVGAGI. Trimming cost V 6 bases and J 6 bases, with 18 bases left between them. CDR3 sequence: CASRPKHQRVNEQFF. CDR3 nucleotide sequence: TGTGCCAGCAGACCCAAGCACCAACGGGTCAATGAGCAGTTCTTC.

The genes are TRBV7-9 and TRBJ1-4; D may be TRBD1 (6 bases). The V end lost 2 bases, the J end lost 2 bases, and 15 bases lay between the germline ends. CDR1 is SEHNR and CDR2 is FQNEAQ in the germline V gene (reference sequence). This CDR3 region has 17 residues. CDR3 coding DNA: TGTGCCAGCAGCTTACAACACGGGGGGCCGACTAATGAAAAACTGTTTTTT. It encodes CASSLQHGGPTNEKLFF. Combining the CDR3 with reference TRBV7-9 and TRBJ1-4 gives the whole variable domain DTGVSQNPRHKITKRGQNVTFRCDPISEHNRLYWYRQTLGQGPEFLTYFQNEAQLEKSRLLSDRFSAERPKGSFSTLEIQRTEQGDSAMYLCASSLQHGGPTNEKLFFGSGTQLSVL.

The chain has TRBV29-1 and TRBJ2-1, with TRBD2 identical over 8 bases. The CDR3 is 14 amino acids. Germline CDR1 and CDR2: SQVTM and ANQGSEA. Germline trimming cut 3 bases from V and 5 bases from J; bases unmatched to any gene: 6. Written as DNA, the CDR3 is TGCAGCGTTGAGTTACTAGCGGCAAACAATGAGCAGTTCTTC. Amino acids: CSVELLAANNEQFF.

The V gene is TRBV14, the J gene TRBJ2-7; D unresolved. The CDR3 is 16 residues long. Trimming cost V 0 bases and J 2 bases, with 14 bases left between them. Looked up from germline, CDR1 is SGHDN and CDR2 is FVKESK. As DNA, the CDR3 is TGTGCCAGCAGCCAAGAGTATGACACGGACCCCTACGAGCAGTACTTC. Protein sequence: CASSQEYDTDPYEQYF.

The V gene is TRBV28, the J gene TRBJ1-2; D remains unclear. Between the trimmed V and J ends, which lost 6 bases and 0 bases, there was a span of 14 bases. This CDR3 contains 15 residues. From germline, CDR1 is MDHEN and CDR2 SYDVKM. CDR3 DNA: TGTGCCAGCAGACCGGACGGCGTTCCTAACTATGGCTACACCTTC. Translation gives CASRPDGVPNYGYTF.

The J gene is TRBJ2-7, the V gene TRBV12-5; D is uncertain. Germline V gives CDR1 LGHNT, CDR2 FRNRAP. Trimming removed 1 base at V and 0 bases at J, with 1 base between. The CDR3 totals 12 residues. The CDR3 nucleotides are TGTGCTAGTGGTTTGGACTCCTACGAGCAGTACTTC. It codes for CASGLDSYEQYF.

This clone was observed once. The V gene is TRBV19, the J gene TRBJ1-2, with TRBD1 matching 8 bases. J was trimmed by 8 bases and V by 9 bases; bases with no gene match: 11. From germline, CDR1 is LNHDA and CDR2 SQIVND (reference sequence). The CDR3 totals 13 residues. The CDR3 here is CASATGAVWGYTF. In DNA form, the CDR3 reads TGTGCCAGCGCGACAGGGGCAGTCTGGGGCTACACCTTC.

This rearrangement joins TRBV5-1 to TRBJ2-1, with 9 bases fitting TRBD2. CDR3 length equals 14 residues. The V gene end was trimmed by 2 bases and the J gene end by 7 bases; junction bases not matched to a gene: 4. Germline assignment: CDR1 SGHRS and CDR2 YFSETQ. The DNA of the CDR3 is TGCGCCAGCAGCTTCGCGGGAGGGTTGAATGAGCAGTTCTTC. Encoded protein: CASSFAGGLNEQFF.

The chain joins TRBV6-9 to TRBJ2-5; D unclear. The CDR3 runs 14 residues. The germline V gene has CDR1 MNHGY and CDR2 SVAAGI. Trimming removed 10 bases from V and 5 bases from J, with 20 bases in between. The CDR3 DNA is TGTGCCACAATCGGCGGACGCTTTTGGGAGACCCAGTACTTC. It yields the protein CATIGGRFWETQYF.

The V and J genes are TRBV30 and TRBJ2-3, with a possible D match to TRBD2 (5 bases). Germline V gene sequence: CDR1 GTSNPN, CDR2 SVGIG (reference sequence). Between the trimmed V and J ends, which lost 7 bases and 4 bases, there was a span of 21 bases. The CDR3 length is 15 residues. CDR3 sequence reads: CALRPRGGLPDTQYF. The CDR3 DNA follows: TGTGCCTTGCGCCCTCGGGGTGGCCTCCCAGATACGCAGTATTTT. Looking up the rest from reference TRBV30 and TRBJ2-3 gives the full variable domain: SQTIHQWPATLVQPVGSPLSLECTVEGTSNPNLYWYRQAAGRGLQLLFYSVGIGQISSEVPQNLSASRPQDRQFILSSKKLLLSDSGFYLCALRPRGGLPDTQYFGPGTRLTVL.